Given below is one T cell receptor beta chain in context. This entry comes from a study of control samples from healthy donors and cancer patients. The V segment lost 1 base and the J segment 5 bases; nucleotides outside the gene matches: 9. This CDR3 is built from 16 residues. Germline CDR1 SGHTA, CDR2 FQGNSA. Some clones are missing from TCRdb's copy, which holds only in-frame ones; the method was immunoSEQ multiplex PCR. The sample records tens of thousands of clones, about 96% being singletons. The clonotype originates from a woman aged 18-29 years in good health. The chain uses TRBV7-2 and TRBJ1-1, with TRBD1 identical over 8 bases. Sequencing was performed on blood. In nucleotides, the CDR3 is TGTGCCAGCAGCTTAGGAGCAGGGGGCGTTAGGACTGAAGCTTTCTTT. Protein sequence: CASSLGAGGVRTEAFF.